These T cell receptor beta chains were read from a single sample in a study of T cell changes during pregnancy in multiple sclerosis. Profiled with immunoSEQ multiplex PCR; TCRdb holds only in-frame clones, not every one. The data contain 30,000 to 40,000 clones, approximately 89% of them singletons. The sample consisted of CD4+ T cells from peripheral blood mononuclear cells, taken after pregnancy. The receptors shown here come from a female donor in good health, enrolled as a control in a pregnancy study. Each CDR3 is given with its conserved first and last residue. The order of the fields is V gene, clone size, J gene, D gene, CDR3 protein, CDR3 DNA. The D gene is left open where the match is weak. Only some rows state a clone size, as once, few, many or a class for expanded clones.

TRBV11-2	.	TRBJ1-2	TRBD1	CASSHRAGGIYGYTF	TGTGCCAGCAGCCATCGTGCAGGGGGTATCTATGGCTACACCTTC
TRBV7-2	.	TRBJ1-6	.	CASSFGDSPLHF	TGTGCCAGCAGCTTTGGAGATTCACCCCTCCACTTT
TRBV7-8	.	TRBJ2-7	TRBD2	CASSLAGTSGTYEQYF	TGTGCCAGCAGCTTAGCGGGGACTAGCGGGACCTACGAGCAGTACTTC
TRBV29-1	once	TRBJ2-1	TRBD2	CSVEDRAGVRNEQFF	TGCAGCGTTGAAGACCGAGCGGGAGTGCGTAATGAGCAGTTCTTC
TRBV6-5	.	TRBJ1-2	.	CASSYSSYYGYTF	TGTGCCAGCAGTTACTCGAGCTACTATGGCTACACCTTC
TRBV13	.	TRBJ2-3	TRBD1	CASSLGGDRVGDTQYF	TGTGCCAGCAGCTTAGGAGGGGACAGGGTCGGAGATACGCAGTATTTT
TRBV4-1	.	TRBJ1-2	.	CASSLIPGGAYGYTF	TGCGCCAGCAGCCTTATTCCTGGGGGCGCGTATGGCTACACCTTC
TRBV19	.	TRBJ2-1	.	CASSTSRDTGQFF	TGTGCCAGTAGTACGTCTCGGGACACTGGGCAGTTCTTC
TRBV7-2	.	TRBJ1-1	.	CASSATKATEAFF	TGTGCCAGCAGCGCGACAAAGGCCACTGAAGCTTTCTTT
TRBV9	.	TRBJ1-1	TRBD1	CASSVEQGTTEAFF	TGTGCCAGCAGCGTAGAACAGGGGACCACTGAAGCTTTCTTT
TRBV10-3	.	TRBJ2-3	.	CAISEYVSGTSNTDTQYF	TGTGCCATCAGTGAGTACGTAAGCGGCACCTCTAACACAGATACGCAGTATTTT
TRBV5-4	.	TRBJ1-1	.	CASSYGQLNTEAFF	TGTGCCAGCAGCTATGGACAGCTTAACACTGAAGCTTTCTTT
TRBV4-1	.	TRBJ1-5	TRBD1	CASSHRQGGQPQHF	TGCGCCAGCAGCCACAGACAGGGAGGTCAGCCCCAGCATTTT
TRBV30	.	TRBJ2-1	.	CAWERISYNEQFF	TGTGCCTGGGAGCGAATCTCCTACAATGAGCAGTTCTTC
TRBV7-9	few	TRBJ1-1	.	CASSLAGGNTEAFF	TGTGCCAGCAGCTTAGCAGGGGGGAACACTGAAGCTTTCTTT
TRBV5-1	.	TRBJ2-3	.	CASSLGGLTDTQYF	TGCGCCAGCAGCTTGGGGGGGCTCACAGATACGCAGTATTTT
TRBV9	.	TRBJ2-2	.	CASSVGQGSTGELFF	TGTGCCAGCAGCGTAGGTCAGGGAAGCACCGGGGAGCTGTTTTTT
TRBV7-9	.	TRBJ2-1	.	CASSFDVLGEQFF	TGTGCCAGCAGCTTCGACGTCCTAGGTGAGCAGTTCTTC
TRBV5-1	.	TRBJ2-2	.	CASSLGSGGELFF	TGCGCCAGCAGCTTGGGTTCGGGCGGGGAGCTGTTTTTT
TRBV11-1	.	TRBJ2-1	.	CASSFNGQGPNFF	TGTGCCAGCAGCTTTAACGGGCAGGGGCCTAATTTCTTC
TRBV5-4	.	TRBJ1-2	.	CASSLTVGYGYTF	TGTGCCAGCAGCTTGACGGTTGGCTATGGCTACACCTTC
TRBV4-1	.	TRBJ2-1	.	CASSQDPLQRSYNEQFF	TGCGCCAGCAGCCAAGATCCTCTCCAGCGGAGCTACAATGAGCAGTTCTTC
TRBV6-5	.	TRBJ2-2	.	CASTRTEINTGELFF	TGTGCCAGCACTCGGACAGAGATAAACACCGGGGAGCTGTTTTTT
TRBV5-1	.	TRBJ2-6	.	CASSLGQGAQWSSGRASGANVLTF	TGCGCCAGCAGCTTGGGACAGGGGGCGCAATGGAGTAGCGGGAGGGCCAGTGGGGCCAACGTCCTGACTTTC
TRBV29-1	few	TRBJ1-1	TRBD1	CSGRTGGTEAFF	TGCAGCGGAAGGACAGGAGGCACTGAAGCTTTCTTT
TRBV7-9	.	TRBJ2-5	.	CASSSVGGQYQETQYF	TGTGCCAGCAGCTCAGTGGGTGGGCAGTACCAAGAGACCCAGTACTTC
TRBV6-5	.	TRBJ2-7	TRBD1	CASSRQGVGQYF	TGTGCCAGCAGCCGACAGGGAGTAGGGCAGTACTTC
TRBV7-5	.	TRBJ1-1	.	CARSSGQGTTEAFF	TGTGCCAGAAGCTCGGGCCAGGGAACCACTGAAGCTTTCTTT
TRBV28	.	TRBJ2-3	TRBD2	CASSSTGTSGSYGTDTQYF	TGTGCCAGCAGTTCCACCGGGACTAGCGGGAGTTATGGCACAGATACGCAGTATTTT
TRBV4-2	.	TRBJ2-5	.	CASSQVRSRSGYQETQYF	TGTGCCAGCAGCCAGGTGAGGTCTCGGAGCGGGTATCAAGAGACCCAGTACTTC
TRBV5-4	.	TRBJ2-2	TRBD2	CASSFASGTGELFF	TGTGCCAGCAGCTTTGCTAGCGGCACCGGGGAGCTGTTTTTT
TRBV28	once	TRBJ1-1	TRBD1	CASRDRGQFGEAFF	TGTGCCAGCAGGGACAGGGGGCAGTTTGGTGAAGCTTTCTTT
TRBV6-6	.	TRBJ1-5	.	CASSPLGEGQPQHF	TGTGCCAGCAGCCCCTTGGGGGAGGGCCAGCCCCAGCATTTT
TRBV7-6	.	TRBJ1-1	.	CASSQDTEAFF	TGTGCCAGCAGCCAGGACACTGAAGCTTTCTTT
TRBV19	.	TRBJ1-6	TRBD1	CASSTRGQGLGNSPLHF	TGTGCCAGTAGTACCCGGGGACAGGGCCTGGGTAATTCACCCCTCCACTTT
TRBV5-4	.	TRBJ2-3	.	CATSGDTQYF	TGTGCCACGTCAGGGGATACGCAGTATTTT
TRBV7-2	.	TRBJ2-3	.	CASSSLVLSQYF	TGTGCCAGCAGTTCACTAGTTTTGTCGCAGTATTTT
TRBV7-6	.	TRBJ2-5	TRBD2	CASSLGLAGGQETQYF	TGTGCCAGCAGCTTAGGTCTAGCGGGGGGCCAAGAGACCCAGTACTTC
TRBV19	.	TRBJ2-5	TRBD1	CAAEADRGRGETQYF	TGTGCCGCGGAAGCTGACAGGGGTAGAGGGGAGACCCAGTACTTC
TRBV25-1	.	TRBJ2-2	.	CASSEYRDTGELFF	TGTGCCAGCAGTGAATACAGGGACACCGGGGAGCTGTTTTTT
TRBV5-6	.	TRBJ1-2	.	CASSLASRDGYTF	TGTGCCAGCAGCTTGGCTTCGCGGGATGGCTACACCTTC
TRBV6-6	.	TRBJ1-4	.	CASSGAEAREKLFF	TGTGCCAGCAGTGGAGCGGAGGCGCGAGAAAAACTGTTTTTT
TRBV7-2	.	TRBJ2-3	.	CASSFQGSSTDTQYF	TGTGCCAGCAGCTTCCAGGGTTCGAGCACAGATACGCAGTATTTT
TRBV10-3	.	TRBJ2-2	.	CAISVEGSGELFF	TGTGCCATCAGTGTAGAGGGATCCGGGGAGCTGTTTTTT
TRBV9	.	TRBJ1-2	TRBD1	CASSAGGQGNYGYTF	TGTGCCAGCAGCGCAGGGGGGCAGGGGAACTATGGCTACACCTTC
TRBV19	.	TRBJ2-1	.	CASSPRGRTYNEQFF	TGTGCCAGTAGCCCCAGAGGGAGGACCTACAATGAGCAGTTCTTC
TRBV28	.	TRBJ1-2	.	CASTLGGSNYGYTF	TGTGCCAGCACCCTTGGGGGGTCTAACTATGGCTACACCTTC
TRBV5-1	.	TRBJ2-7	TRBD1	CASSLVSGGSYEQYF	TGCGCCAGCAGCTTGGTCTCAGGGGGCAGTTACGAGCAGTACTTC
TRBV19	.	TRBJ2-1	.	CASNPGGGPAFF	TGTGCCAGTAACCCTGGGGGCGGCCCTGCGTTCTTC
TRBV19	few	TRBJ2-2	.	CASSIRLGGGELFF	TGTGCCAGTAGTATCCGGCTAGGGGGCGGGGAGCTGTTTTTT
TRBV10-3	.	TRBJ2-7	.	CAISVTGYEQYF	TGTGCCATCAGTGTAACGGGGTACGAGCAGTACTTC
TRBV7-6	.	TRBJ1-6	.	CASSSVGQTVSDLHF	TGTGCCAGCAGCTCAGTCGGACAGACGGTCTCGGACCTCCACTTT
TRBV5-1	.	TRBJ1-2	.	CASSIGQQYPNYGYTF	TGCGCCAGCAGCATCGGACAGCAATATCCTAACTATGGCTACACCTTC
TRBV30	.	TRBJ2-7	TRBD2	CAWSRGEPHEQYF	TGTGCCTGGAGTCGGGGGGAGCCCCACGAGCAGTACTTC
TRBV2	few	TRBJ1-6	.	CASRETYNSPLHF	TGTGCCAGCCGAGAGACCTATAATTCACCCCTCCACTTT
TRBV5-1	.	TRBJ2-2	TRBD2	CASSQSGRARFGELFF	TGCGCCAGCAGCCAAAGCGGGAGGGCCAGGTTCGGGGAGCTGTTTTTT
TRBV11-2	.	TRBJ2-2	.	CASSKTGGSNGELFF	TGTGCCAGCAGTAAGACTGGGGGGAGTAACGGGGAGCTGTTTTTT
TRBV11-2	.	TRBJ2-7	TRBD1	CASSPLFWGQASYEQYF	TGTGCCAGCAGCCCCCTCTTTTGGGGACAGGCCTCCTACGAGCAGTACTTC
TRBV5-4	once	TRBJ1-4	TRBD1	CASSSGQGVEKLFF	TGTGCCAGCAGCTCTGGACAGGGGGTGGAAAAACTGTTTTTT
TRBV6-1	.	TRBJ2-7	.	CASSERTGTYEQYF	TGTGCCAGCAGTGAAAGGACTGGTACCTACGAGCAGTACTTC